Presented here are 22 T cell receptor beta chains from one specimen sequenced in a study of tumor-infiltrating lymphocytes in primary liver carcinoma (dated by TCRdb to 2016 to 2017). Total RNA and DNA were co-extracted without cell sorting from approximately 22-30 mg of bulk tissue using the AllPrep DNA/RNA mini kit. Sequencing relied on an Illumina HiSeq 2500. Starting from around 520 ng total RNA, TCRbeta-specific cDNA was produced by reverse transcription with a constant-region primer and ProtoScript II reverse transcriptase. Three nested multiplex PCR rounds, following a slightly modified ARM-PCR procedure, were used to build the TCRbeta libraries. Multiplex TRBV1-TRBV30 forward primers and a Cbeta reverse primer were used in the first two PCR rounds, each of which was run for approximately 10 cycles. TCRdb redid the processing of the public reads, applying fastp at Q25 and MiXCR, and retained in-frame beta chains. Entries are consolidated by CDR3 protein sequence, retaining the most common genes and DNA. The sample table contains some 190,000 distinct CDR3 sequences; only one count was recorded for around 81% of them. In total, the top ten clones hold 15% to 20% of the sample.

The material sequenced was tumor tissue from primary liver carcinoma. The receptors originated from a man in his forties or fifties with primary liver carcinoma and hepatitis B virus infection.

As concerns this clonotype: Germline and junction disagree at one end, which may indicate a read error. The rearrangement uses TRBV7-8 and TRBJ2-7, with D possibly matching TRBD2 (5 bases). From germline, CDR1 is SGHVS and CDR2 FQNEAQ. The CDR3 is 16 residues long. The CDR3 protein is CASSLANERAFYELYF. In DNA form, the CDR3 reads TGTGCCAGCAGCTTAGCGAACGAGAGGGCATTCTACGAGCTGTACTTC.

J is TRBJ2-6 and V is TRBV6-1; D unclear. The CDR3 consists of 14 residues. With 7 bases removed from V and 4 bases from J, the gap between germline ends came to 11 bases. Germline CDR1 MNHNS, CDR2 SASEGT. CDR3 sequence reads: CASMVGMGANVLTF. As DNA, the CDR3 is TGTGCCAGCATGGTGGGGATGGGGGCCAACGTCCTGACTTTC.

As concerns this clonotype: One end of the junction is discordant with germline, which a read error may explain. The chain recombines TRBV29-1 with TRBJ2-2, with D possibly TRBD2 on 5 matching bases. This CDR3 comprises 11 residues. The V gene's germline CDR1 is SQVTM and CDR2 ANQGSEA. The CDR3 loop reads CSANVNGELFF. The CDR3 bases are TGCAGCGCCAATGTGAACGGGGAACTGTTTTTT.

Of note for this clonotype: At one of its ends the junction is not consistent with the germline gene, which may arise from a read error. The V gene is TRBV6-2 or TRBV6-3, the J gene TRBJ1-1; 7 positions match TRBD1. The CDR3 is 13 residues long. The germline gives CDR1 MNHEY, CDR2 SVGEGT. The CDR3 spells CASTGDSHTEALF. Here the CDR3 DNA reads TGTGCCAGCACAGGGGACAGCCACACTGAAGCTCTCTTT.

This clonotype appeared a few times. The junction departs from the called germline gene at one end, perhaps through a read error. The rearrangement uses TRBV11-1 and TRBJ2-5; D may match TRBD1 or TRBD2 (5 bases each). The CDR3 is 12 amino acids. Germline loops: CDR1 SGHAT, CDR2 FQDESV (reference sequence). The CDR3 sequence is CASSQLGETHYF. The CDR3 DNA reads TGTGCCAGCAGCCAGTTGGGGGAGACCCACTACTTC.

Comments on this clonotype: The junction and the germline gene differ at one end; a read error may be behind it. The rearrangement joins TRBV12-3 or TRBV12-4 to TRBJ2-5; TRBD1 might be the D (5 bases). The CDR3 sequence is 13 residues long. The CDR3 DNA reads TGTACCAGCAGTTTAGGGGATGGGGAGACCCAGTACTTC. Translating gives CTSSLGDGETQYF.

As to this clonotype: One end of the junction varies from germline; a read error may be responsible. This sequence joins TRBV5-6 and TRBJ2-2, with TRBD2 matching over 10 bases. Germline CDR1 and CDR2: SGHDT and YYEEEE. CDR3 size: 16 residues. CDR3 DNA sequence: TGTGCCAGCAGCTCTAGCGGGAGTCGGGACACCGGGGAGCTTATTTTT. It specifies CASSSSGSRDTGELIF.

This clonotype has just a few counts. This rearrangement joins TRBV19 to TRBJ2-7, with D possibly being TRBD2 (6 bases). CDR1 is LNHDA and CDR2 is SQIVND in the germline V gene (reference sequence). Trimming left V 7 bases short and J 2 bases short, with 12 bases between. The length of the CDR3 is 13 residues. CDR3 sequence (DNA): TGTGCCAGTACGGGGCGGGATACCTACGAGCAGTACTTC. This translates into CASTGRDTYEQYF.

This clonotype was recorded many times. The gene calls are TRBV6-5 and TRBJ2-1, with D perhaps matching TRBD2 (6 bases). Germline values: CDR1 MNHEY, CDR2 SVGAGI. This CDR3 has 18 residues. The germline V and J ends were trimmed by 0 bases and 0 bases, with 15 bases remaining between them. Written as DNA, the CDR3 is TGTGCCAGCAGTTACTCCAAGGCGGCGGGGCCCTCCTACAATGAGCAGTTCTTC. Protein sequence: CASSYSKAAGPSYNEQFF.

Turning to this clonotype: One end of the junction is discordant with germline, which a read error may explain. This sequence joins TRBV6-1 and TRBJ2-4, with D possibly TRBD1 on 6 matching bases. The CDR3 has 18 amino acids. The germline V gene encodes CDR1 MNHNS and CDR2 SASEGT. In DNA, the CDR3 is TGTGCCAACAGTGGGGAGACAGGCTTTCAGAGGACCAAAAACATTCAGTACTTC. Protein sequence: CANSGETGFQRTKNIQYF.

Concerning this clonotype itself: The junction shows a germline mismatch at one end, possibly a read error. The genes are TRBV6-1 and TRBJ2-1; D perhaps matches TRBD2 (6 bases). Germline-derived CDR1 and CDR2 are MNHNS and SASEGT. The CDR3 runs 16 residues. As DNA, the CDR3 is TGTACCAGTACCCCTTATATTAGCGGAGGCTACAATGAGCAGTTTTTC. It is translated as CTSTPYISGGYNEQFF.

Details on this clonotype: No conserved phenylalanine or tryptophan is present at the end of the CDR3, so a read error is the likely explanation. The J gene is TRBJ1-2, the V gene TRBV7-8; TRBD1 matches 8 bases. The V and J ends lost 2 bases and 3 bases, in that order; junction bases with no gene match: 5. Germline CDR1 and CDR2: SGHVS and FQNEAQ. The CDR3 is 15 residues long. The CDR3: CASSLIAGGDYGYTM. CDR3 DNA sequence: TGTGCCAGCAGCTTAATAGCAGGGGGCGACTATGGCTACACCATG.

J is TRBJ1-5 and V is TRBV11-2, with D unclear. This CDR3 region has 16 residues. CDR1 and CDR2 (germline): SGHAT, FQNNGV. Trimming removed 5 bases at V and 4 bases at J, with 18 bases between. The DNA for the CDR3 is TGTGCCAGCAGCCTAAAAGGTAGAATGACGAATCAGCCCCAGCATTTT. Translating gives CASSLKGRMTNQPQHF.

Regarding this clonotype: A much larger clone differs from this one at a single base, so this may be a read error. The rearrangement joins TRBV5-1 to TRBJ2-1, with 7 bases identical to TRBD2. Germline lookup yields CDR1 SGHRS and CDR2 YFSETQ. The CDR3 spans 17 residues. The CDR3 reads CASCLVWEREPSGEQFF. CDR3 coding DNA: TGCGCCAGCTGCTTGGTCTGGGAGCGGGAACCCTCGGGTGAGCAGTTCTTC.

This clonotype has a handful of counts. This may stem from a read error, because a much larger clone lies one nucleotide away. The chain employs TRBV4-1 and TRBJ2-7; 7 nucleotides line up with TRBD1. The CDR3 sequence is 15 residues long. Germline-derived CDR1 and CDR2 are MGHRA and YSYEKL. J gave up 0 bases and V 4 bases, and 6 bases lay outside the gene matches. CDR3 nucleotide sequence: TGCGCCAGCAGCCCGTCGGACAGGCTCTCCTACGAGCAGTACTTC. It translates to CASSPSDRLSYEQYF.

A remark on this clonotype: Sequence at one end of the junction differs from germline and may be a read error. The chain couples TRBV5-5 to TRBJ2-3; TRBD2 matches at 7 bases. The CDR3 totals 17 residues. Germline values: CDR1 SGHKS, CDR2 YYEKEE (reference sequence). This chain's CDR3 is CASSPTGTNGSGDTHYF. The CDR3 coding sequence is TGTGCCAGCAGCCCGACCGGGACTAACGGGAGTGGAGATACGCACTATTTT.

This clonotype was seen once. A much larger clone is a single base away; this may be a read error. The chain uses TRBV14 and TRBJ2-2, with TRBD1 as a possible D gene (5 bases). CDR1 and CDR2 from the germline V gene are SGHDN and FVKESK. The CDR3 covers 17 residues. V dropped 0 bases and J dropped 5 bases, with 16 bases sitting between them. CDR3 nucleotides: TGTGCCAGCAGCCAAGATCCCCAGACAGTCCGGACCGGGGAGCTGTTTTTT. Its protein product is CASSQDPQTVRTGELFF.

CDR3 in DNA: TGTGCCAGCAGTTGCCTTAGCGGGAGCTATGAGCAGTACTTC. It encodes CASSCLSGSYEQYF. This chain joins TRBV6-5 and TRBJ2-7; 9 nucleotides agree with TRBD2. V was pared by 4 bases and J by 7 bases, with 8 bases of the junction left unmatched. This CDR3 spans 14 amino acids. Germline CDR1 and CDR2: MNHEY and SVGAGI.

Concerning this clonotype: An end of the junction differs from the germline gene, which may be a read error. The DNA of the CDR3 is TGTGCCAGCAGCCTGGGGGGGCTCTGTACCTACAAGCAGTACTTC. Translation gives CASSLGGLCTYKQYF. The V and J genes are TRBV6-5 and TRBJ2-7, with D possibly being TRBD2 (7 bases). Germline lookup yields CDR1 MNHEY and CDR2 SVGAGI. The CDR3 is made up of 15 amino acids.

The rearrangement joins TRBV29-1 to TRBJ2-1; no reliable D call. Germline assignment: CDR1 SQVTM and CDR2 ANQGSEA. V lost 8 bases and J 12 bases, leaving 20 bases between the germline ends. The CDR3 covers 12 residues. Written as DNA, the CDR3 is TGCAGCTCAGAACAGTGGGTGGGTGTGCAGTTCTTC. It specifies CSSEQWVGVQFF.

This clonotype appeared a single time. This sequence joins TRBV6-1 and TRBJ2-1; 7 positions agree with TRBD2. V was pared by 8 bases and J by 5 bases, with 18 bases of the junction left unmatched. The germline gives CDR1 MNHNS, CDR2 SASEGT. The CDR3 runs 17 residues. CDR3 residues: CASVTLGGTSRDNEQFF. In DNA form, the CDR3 reads TGTGCCAGCGTAACCCTCGGGGGGACCAGTCGTGACAATGAGCAGTTCTTC.

A remark on this clonotype: At one boundary the junction diverges from the germline segment, which might be a read error. J is TRBJ2-7 and V is TRBV12-3 or TRBV12-4; D not certain. This CDR3 is built from 12 residues. CDR3 DNA: TGTGCCAGTAGTTTCGCAAGGCTCGAGCTGTACTTC. It specifies CASSFARLELYF.